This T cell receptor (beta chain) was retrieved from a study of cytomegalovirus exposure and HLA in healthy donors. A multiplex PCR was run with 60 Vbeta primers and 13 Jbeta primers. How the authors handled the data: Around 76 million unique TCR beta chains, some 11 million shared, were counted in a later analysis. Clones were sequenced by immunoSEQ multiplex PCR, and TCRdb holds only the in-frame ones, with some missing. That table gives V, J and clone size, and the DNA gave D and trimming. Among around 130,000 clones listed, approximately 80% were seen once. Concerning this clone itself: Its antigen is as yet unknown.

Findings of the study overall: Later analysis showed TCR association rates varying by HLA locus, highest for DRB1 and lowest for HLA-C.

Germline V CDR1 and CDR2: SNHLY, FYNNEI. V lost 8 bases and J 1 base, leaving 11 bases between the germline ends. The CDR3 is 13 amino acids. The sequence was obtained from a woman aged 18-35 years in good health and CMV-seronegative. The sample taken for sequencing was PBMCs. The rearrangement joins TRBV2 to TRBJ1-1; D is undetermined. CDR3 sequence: CASHSHENTEAFF. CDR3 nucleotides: TGTGCCAGCCACTCCCATGAGAACACTGAAGCTTTCTTT.